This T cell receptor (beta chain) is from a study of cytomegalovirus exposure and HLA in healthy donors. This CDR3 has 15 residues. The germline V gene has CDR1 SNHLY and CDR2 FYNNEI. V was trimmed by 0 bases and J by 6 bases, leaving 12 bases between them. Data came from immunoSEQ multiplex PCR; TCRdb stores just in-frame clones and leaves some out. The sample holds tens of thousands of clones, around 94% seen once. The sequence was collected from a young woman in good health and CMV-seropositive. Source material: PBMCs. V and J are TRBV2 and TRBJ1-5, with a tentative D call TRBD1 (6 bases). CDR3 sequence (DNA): TGTGCCAGCAGTGAAGCCAGGGGAGGGGGTCAGCCCCAGCATTTT. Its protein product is CASSEARGGGQPQHF.